These 15 T cell receptor beta chains were all obtained from the same sample, sequenced in a study of CD8 T cells in Susac syndrome. Random hexamers were used to reverse transcribe an amount of about 0.45 to 1 ug RNA. Each CDR3 protein gets one entry after TCRdb re-called the immunoSEQ multiplex PCR reads with MiXCR. The sample includes under 90,000 distinct CDR3 sequences, 95% seen only once; the top ten take over 0.35%. What was sequenced was CD8+ T cells from PBMCs. The receptor source for this set is a human donor with Susac syndrome.

The rearrangement joins TRBV27 to TRBJ2-1; 8 nucleotides line up with TRBD2. Germline CDR1 and CDR2: MNHEY and SMNVEV (reference sequence). J was trimmed by 0 bases and V by 3 bases; bases with no gene match: 1. The CDR3 contains 15 residues. CDR3 DNA sequence: TGTGCCAGCAGTTTGGGGACTAGCTCCTACAATGAGCAGTTCTTC. Its translation is CASSLGTSSYNEQFF.

J is TRBJ1-5 and V is TRBV12-1. TRBV12-1 is flagged as a pseudogene. The CDR3 consists of 9 residues. Written as DNA, the CDR3 is TGTGCCACCAGGCAGCCCCAGCATTTT. Protein sequence: CATRQPQHF.

J is TRBJ2-1 and V is TRBV20-1; 7 nucleotides match TRBD2. The J segment lost 0 bases and the V segment lost 6 bases, leaving 8 bases of the junction unmatched. The CDR3 extends over 15 amino acids. CDR1 is DFQATT, CDR2 SNEGSKA, per germline (reference sequence). CDR3 sequence reads: CSAALERGSYNEQFF. The CDR3 bases are TGCAGTGCCGCCCTCGAGCGGGGCTCCTACAATGAGCAGTTCTTC.

CDR3 coding DNA: TGTGCCAGCGCCCCAGGGAGGTCCTACAATGAGCAGTTCTTC. Encoded protein: CASAPGRSYNEQFF. The chain couples TRBV2 to TRBJ2-1, with a tentative D call TRBD2 (6 bases). Germline V gene data show CDR1 as SNHLY and CDR2 as FYNNEI. CDR3 size: 14 residues. Trimming removed 8 bases from V and 1 base from J, with 12 bases in between.

This rearrangement joins TRBV18 to TRBJ2-1, with 12 bases lining up with TRBD2. The germline CDR1 and CDR2 sequences are KGHSH and LQKENI. Trimming removed 5 bases from V and 2 bases from J; junction bases left unmatched: 10. This CDR3 contains 18 residues. For the CDR3, the DNA is TGTGCCAGCTCATCCGGGGGTCCTAGCGGGAGGGCCTACAATGAGCAGTTCTTC. It codes for CASSSGGPSGRAYNEQFF.

This clonotype was recorded only once. The chain combines TRBV2 with TRBJ2-1; 7 positions match TRBD2. From germline, CDR1 is SNHLY and CDR2 FYNNEI. The CDR3 extends over 13 amino acids. V gave up 4 bases and J gave up 9 bases; unmatched junction bases: 6. Here the CDR3 reads CASSGGVAGEQFF. CDR3 in DNA: TGTGCCAGCAGTGGAGGGGTAGCGGGTGAGCAGTTCTTC. The whole variable domain, remainder taken from reference TRBV2 and TRBJ2-1, is EPEVTQTPSHQVTQMGQEVILRCVPISNHLYFYWYRQILGQKVEFLVSFYNNEISEKSEIFDDQFSVERPDGSNFTLKIRSTKLEDSAMYFCASSGGVAGEQFFGPGTRLTVL.

V is TRBV6-1 and J is TRBJ1-2; D is perhaps TRBD1 (6 bases). Looked up from germline, CDR1 is MNHNS and CDR2 is SASEGT. The CDR3 covers 16 residues. Trimming stripped 7 bases from V and 3 bases from J, with 21 bases between. For the CDR3, the DNA is TGTGCCAGCATTCCATGGCACGGGGGCTGGGACTATGGCTACACCTTC. Encoded protein: CASIPWHGGWDYGYTF.

This chain joins TRBV6-5 and TRBJ2-7, with TRBD1 matching 7 bases. This CDR3 is 14 amino acids long. With 4 bases clipped from V and 2 bases from J, the junction kept 5 bases outside the gene matches. Germline values: CDR1 MNHEY, CDR2 SVGAGI. CDR3: CASSSRQGTYEQYF. CDR3 nucleotides: TGTGCCAGCAGTTCCAGACAGGGAACCTACGAGCAGTACTTC.

V usage is TRBV6-1 and J usage is TRBJ2-7, with TRBD2 matching 7 bases. The CDR3 covers 14 residues. Trimming took 0 bases from V and 3 from J; bases not matched to a gene: 2. Germline loops: CDR1 MNHNS, CDR2 SASEGT. The CDR3 DNA is TGTGCCAGCAGTGAAGCGTCGGGGGGCTACGAGCAGTACTTC. Translating gives CASSEASGGYEQYF.

The chain combines TRBV29-1 with TRBJ2-1; tentatively, D is TRBD1 or TRBD2 (5 bases each). V was trimmed by 0 bases and J by 0 bases, leaving 12 bases between them. The CDR3 runs to 16 residues. The germline V gene encodes CDR1 SQVTM and CDR2 ANQGSEA. For the CDR3, the DNA is TGCAGCGTTGAAGATCCGCCAGGGAGCTCCTACAATGAGCAGTTCTTC. Protein: CSVEDPPGSSYNEQFF.

This chain links TRBV9 with TRBJ2-7; 9 bases line up with TRBD1. The CDR3 totals 15 residues. Looked up from germline, CDR1 is SGDLS and CDR2 is YYNGEE. V shed 2 bases and J 2 bases; nucleotides not matched to a gene: 5. The CDR3 sequence: CASSVRDRETYEQYF. Here the CDR3 DNA reads TGTGCCAGCAGCGTGCGGGACAGGGAGACCTACGAGCAGTACTTC.

The CDR3: CASSSTDGVYQPQHF. Here the CDR3 DNA reads TGTGCCAGCAGCTCCACAGACGGAGTTTATCAGCCCCAGCATTTT. The rearrangement links TRBV5-6 to TRBJ1-5; D is uncertain. The CDR3 is 15 amino acids. Trimming took 3 bases from V and 5 from J, leaving 15 bases between them. CDR1 and CDR2 from the germline V gene are SGHDT and YYEEEE. Together with reference TRBV5-6 and TRBJ1-5, the CDR3 gives the full variable domain: DAGVTQSPTHLIKTRGQQVTLRCSPKSGHDTVSWYQQALGQGPQFIFQYYEEEERQRGNFPDRFSGHQFPNYSSELNVNALLLGDSALYLCASSSTDGVYQPQHFGDGTRLSIL.

V usage is TRBV15 and J usage is TRBJ1-5, with 10 bases identical to TRBD1. Germline V gives CDR1 LNHNV, CDR2 YYDKDF (reference sequence). The CDR3 covers 18 residues. V shed 0 bases, J shed 6 bases, and the junction held 11 bases outside the gene matches. The CDR3, as DNA: TGTGCCACCAGCAGAGATTCGAGCACCGGGACAGGGGTTCAGCCCCAGCATTTT. Amino acids: CATSRDSSTGTGVQPQHF.

The CDR3 region is CASSLTLGNEQFF. DNA for the CDR3: TGTGCCAGCAGCTTAACCCTAGGTAATGAGCAGTTCTTC. The chain combines TRBV7-2 with TRBJ2-1; D is uncertain. The germline V gene encodes CDR1 SGHTA and CDR2 FQGNSA. The CDR3 consists of 13 residues. The V end was cut by 2 bases, the J end by 7 bases, with 9 bases between.

CDR3 amino acids: CASSQANTGELFF. The CDR3, as DNA: TGTGCCAGCAGTCAGGCGAACACCGGGGAGCTGTTTTTT. The V gene is TRBV6-6, the J gene TRBJ2-2; D is unclear. CDR1 is MNHNY, CDR2 SVGAGI, per germline (reference sequence). CDR3 length: 13 amino acids. V was pared by 5 bases and J by 0 bases, with 4 bases between.